The T cell receptor (beta chain) described here comes from a study of T cells after yellow fever vaccination. Germline CDR1 reads SGHRS; CDR2 reads YFSETQ. Trimming removed 2 bases from V and 4 bases from J, with 10 bases in between. The CDR3 has 15 residues. This clonotype was picked up a small number of times. TCRdb ran MiXCR on the 5' RACE reads and lists one entry per CDR3 protein. This repertoire shows about 350,000 distinct CDR3 sequences, approximately 8% found once; its top ten account for roughly 18%. V and J are TRBV5-1 and TRBJ2-6; D perhaps matches TRBD2 (6 bases). This sample comprised PBMCs, obtained roughly 46 days after the first yellow fever vaccination. The source of this sequence is a man younger than 35 who received the YFV17D yellow fever vaccine. CDR3 loop: CASSFGGLGANVLTF. CDR3 in DNA: TGCGCCAGCAGCTTCGGAGGGCTCGGGGCCAACGTCCTGACTTTC.